The sequence of this T cell receptor beta chain was determined in a study of shared clonotypes between healthy human individuals. General study results and limits: Generation of non-shared clonotypes was less probable than generation of clonotypes shared by all four donors.

A remark on this clone: Its antigen is not identified.

V lost 4 bases, J lost 2 bases, and 10 bases lay in between. The germline V gene has CDR1 KGHSH and CDR2 LQKENI. The CDR3 spans 14 residues. It was into CD45RA+ naive and CD45RA-negative memory subsets that the CD4+ cells were split. Here immunoSEQ multiplex PCR was the method, and the copy in TCRdb shows in-frame clones only, minus some. The sample shows over 850,000 clones, more than 75% of them seen only once. The sequence derives from a man aged 18 to 29 in good health. Some clones in this sample may be carry-over from other donors' samples. The V and J genes are TRBV18 and TRBJ2-3; weak D call: TRBD1 (6 bases). The material sequenced was memory CD4+ T cells from PBMCs. Subset: CD45RA-negative fraction. The CDR3 sequence is CASSRRTDTDTQYF. The CDR3 nucleotides read TGTGCCAGCTCACGACGGACAGACACAGATACGCAGTATTTT.